The TCR beta chain under discussion was sequenced for a study of blood T cell repertoires in COVID-19. This clone was detected only once. Repertoires were generated with immunoSEQ multiplex PCR, while TCRdb's copy carries only in-frame clones and drops some. In the table there are approximately 20,000 clones, roughly 88% of which are singletons. Germline V gives CDR1 MDHEN, CDR2 SYDVKM. The V end lost 6 bases, the J end lost 1 base, and 13 bases lay between the germline ends. The CDR3 contains 14 residues. This receptor was obtained from a human donor in a cohort sampled during active COVID-19. The sample consisted of peripheral blood. V and J are TRBV28 and TRBJ2-7, with a possible D match to TRBD1 (5 bases). The CDR3 sequence: CASSRQGHSYEQYF. The CDR3 DNA reads TGTGCCAGCAGCCGCCAAGGACATTCCTACGAGCAGTACTTC.